This T cell receptor beta chain was recorded in a study of patients and donors after allogeneic stem cell transplantation. TCRdb processed the RT-PCR reads anew with MiXCR; each CDR3 protein has one entry. The sample yields approximately 430,000 distinct CDR3 sequences, around 16% seen once. The CDR3 contains 14 residues. Per the germline V gene, CDR1 is LNHNV and CDR2 is YYDKDF (reference sequence). This clonotype came up a few times. The junction differs from germline at one of its ends, possibly a read error. The V and J genes are TRBV15 and TRBJ2-1; TRBD2 is a possible D gene (6 bases). Source material: blood, either unsorted or a sorted T cell fraction (not recorded which). This sequence was found in a human donor who was either an allogeneic HSCT recipient or a stem cell or donor lymphocyte infusion donor (not recorded which). It is not recorded whose cells these are; they may come from a transplant donor. CDR3 sequence (DNA): TGTGCCACCAGCGGAGAGGGGACTCTCGATGAGCAGTTCTTC. Amino acids: CATSGEGTLDEQFF. The variable domain in full, completed from reference TRBV15 and TRBJ2-1, reads DAMVIQNPRYQVTQFGKPVTLSCSQTLNHNVMYWYQQKSSQAPKLLFHYYDKDFNNEADTPDNFQSRRPNTSFCFLDIRSPGLGDTAMYLCATSGEGTLDEQFFGPGTRLTVL.